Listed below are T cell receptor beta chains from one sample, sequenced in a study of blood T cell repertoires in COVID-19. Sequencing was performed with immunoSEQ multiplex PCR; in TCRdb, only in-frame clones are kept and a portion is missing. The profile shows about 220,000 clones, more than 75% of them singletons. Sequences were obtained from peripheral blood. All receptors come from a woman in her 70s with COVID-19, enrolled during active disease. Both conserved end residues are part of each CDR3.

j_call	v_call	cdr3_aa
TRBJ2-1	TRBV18	CASSPGGPQFF
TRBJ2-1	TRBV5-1	CASSPVTGGNPNEQFF
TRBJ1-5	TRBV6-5	CASSLVRDQPQHF
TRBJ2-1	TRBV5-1	CASSLPSGEQFF
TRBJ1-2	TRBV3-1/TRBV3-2	CASSQDRGANYGCTF
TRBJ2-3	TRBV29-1	CSVSRGRTDTQYF
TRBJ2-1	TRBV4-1	CASSQESVVGLAEQFF
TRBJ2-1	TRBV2	CASKAAGGPTYNEQFF
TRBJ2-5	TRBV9	CASSRDYRQETQYF
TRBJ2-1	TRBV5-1	CASSSLAGAYNEQFF
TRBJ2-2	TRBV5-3	CARSKSSGRGSGELFF
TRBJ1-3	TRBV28	CASSSTGEGGNTIYF
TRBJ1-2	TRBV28	CASSLGQINYGYTF
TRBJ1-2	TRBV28	CASSSGDRHYGYTF
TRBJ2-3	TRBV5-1	CASSPGTGGGTDTQYF
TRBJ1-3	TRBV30	CAWGFGGTGNTIYF
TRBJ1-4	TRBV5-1	CASSLAGGRTEKLFF
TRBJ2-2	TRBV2	CASRPGTDTGELFF
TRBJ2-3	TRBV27	CASSSPSGSTDTQYF
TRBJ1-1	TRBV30	CAWSTRTGTEAFF
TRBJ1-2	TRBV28	CASSLRPGGNYGYTF
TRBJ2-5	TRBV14	CASSQARVQGNTQKETQYF
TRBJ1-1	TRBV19	CASSRRDVDTEAFF
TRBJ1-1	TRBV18	CASSLNREEAFF
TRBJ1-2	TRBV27	CASSLSNRGNYGYTF
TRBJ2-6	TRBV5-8	CASSLVGDSGANVLTF
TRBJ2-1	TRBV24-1	CATSSTSGRGDEQFF
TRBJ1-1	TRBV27	CASSFSGATEAFF
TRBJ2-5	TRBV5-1	CASSLTSGQETQYF
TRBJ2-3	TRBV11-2	CASSLQQGALDTQYF
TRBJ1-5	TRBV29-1	CSVGESAGGQPQHF
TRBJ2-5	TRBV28	CASSSGGKMEETQYF
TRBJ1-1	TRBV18	CASSPPRGPIRNTEAFF
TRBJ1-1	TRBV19	CASSPGPGQGFLNTEAFF
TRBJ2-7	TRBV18	CASSPGSGSYEQYF
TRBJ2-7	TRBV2	CASTPYGEQYF
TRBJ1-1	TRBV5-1	CASSLALQGGTEAFF
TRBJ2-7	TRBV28	CASSHSSYEQYF
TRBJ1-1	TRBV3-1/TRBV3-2	CASSQGLDVRGRMDF
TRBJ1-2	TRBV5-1	CASSLLQGAENGYTF
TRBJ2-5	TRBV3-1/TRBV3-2	CASKFPGAETQYF
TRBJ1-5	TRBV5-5	CASSSPPGGSNQPQHF
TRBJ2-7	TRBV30	CAWSDGGSYEQYF
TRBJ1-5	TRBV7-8	CASSLVAAQPQHF
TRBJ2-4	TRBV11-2	CASSPGQGGIQYF
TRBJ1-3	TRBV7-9	CASSPQGSGNTIYF
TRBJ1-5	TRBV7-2	CASSLVGQSNQPQHF
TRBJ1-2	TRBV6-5	CASRTPGVANYGYTF
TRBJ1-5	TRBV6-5	CASRPMAGSNQPQHF
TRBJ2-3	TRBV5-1	CASSFTTSTDTQYF
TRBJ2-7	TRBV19	CATATGGGSYEQYF
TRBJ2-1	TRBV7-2	CASSLDGTSGGNEQFF
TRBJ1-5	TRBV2	CASSVGQGSQPQHF
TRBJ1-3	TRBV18	CASSSTRGPGNTIYF
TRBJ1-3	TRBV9	CASSDQQTISGNTIYF